These T cell receptor beta chains were read from a single sample in a study of regulatory T cells in long-lasting Graves disease. One entry per CDR3 protein, called by TCRdb with MiXCR from the multiplex PCR reads. This sample has around 250,000 distinct CDR3 sequences, with roughly a fifth found just once. The sample here was peripheral blood mononuclear cells (PBMCs), taken at new diagnosis, from a patient treated with antithyroid drugs. The source of these receptors is a female donor with Graves disease. Each CDR3 is given with its conserved first and last residue. D genes are given only for firm matches. Size is omitted from some rows. Given values are once, few, many or a class for expanded clones.

many	TRBD2	TRBV3-1	TRBJ2-3	TGTGCCAGCAGCCAAACAACGCCCGGACTAGCGAAGACAGATACGCAGTATTTT	CASSQTTPGLAKTDTQYF
many	-	TRBV15	TRBJ2-6	TGTGCCACCAGCAGGGTGGCTGGGGCCAACGTCCTGACTTTC	CATSRVAGANVLTF
-	-	TRBV4-3	TRBJ2-3	TGCGCCAGCAGCCAAGAAGGGTGGGAGATACCCTATTTT	CASSQEGWEIPYF
many	TRBD2	TRBV5-1	TRBJ2-3	TGTGCCAGCAGCGATCTAGCGGGGGGGCTCCACACAGATACGCAGTATTTT	CASSDLAGGLHTDTQYF
-	TRBD2	TRBV6-4	TRBJ2-1	TGTGCCAGCAGTGTTCGGTCTTTAGCGGGGCGTCATGAGCAGTTCTTC	CASSVRSLAGRHEQFF
few	-	TRBV4-2	TRBJ1-5	TGTGCCAGCAGCCAAGCCCGGTACAATCAGCCCCAGCATTTT	CASSQARYNQPQHF
many	-	TRBV12-3/TRBV12-4	TRBJ1-2	TGTGCCAGCAGCCCCGGCAGAAACTATGGCTACACCTTC	CASSPGRNYGYTF
many	-	TRBV5-1	TRBJ2-1	TGCGCCAGCAGCTCCGACCGTGGGGGGATGGGTGAGCAGTTCTTC	CASSSDRGGMGEQFF
-	-	TRBV4-2	TRBJ2-7	TGTGCCAGCAGCCAAGATATAATACAGGGCTACGAGCAGTACTTC	CASSQDIIQGYEQYF
many	TRBD1	TRBV18	TRBJ1-2	TGTGCCAGCTCACCTCAGGACAGGGCTGTCTATGGCTACACCTTC	CASSPQDRAVYGYTF
many	TRBD2	TRBV29-1	TRBJ2-5	TGCAGCGTTGACGGGTCTAGCGGGGGGGCCCAGGGGACCCAGTACTTC	CSVDGSSGGAQGTQYF
many	TRBD1	TRBV4-3	TRBJ1-2	TGCGCCAGCAGCCAAGATCGGGGACAGTGGCATGGCTACACCTTC	CASSQDRGQWHGYTF
-	-	TRBV5-1	TRBJ1-2	TGCGCCAGCAGCTTGGGACAGACGGAAAACTATGGCTACACCTTC	CASSLGQTENYGYTF
many	TRBD2	TRBV28	TRBJ2-5	TGTGCCAGCAGTTCGCCCCGGACTAGCGGGGGGGTAAGAGAGACCCAGTACTTC	CASSSPRTSGGVRETQYF
many	-	TRBV20-1	TRBJ1-5	TGCAGTGCTAGAGTGGGCTCACGAGGGCATCAGCCCCAGCATTTT	CSARVGSRGHQPQHF
many	-	TRBV24-1	TRBJ2-1	TGTGCCACCAGTCGCGAGCAGTTCTTC	CATSREQFF
once	-	TRBV5-6	TRBJ1-1	TGTGCCAGCAGCTTCGGACAGCTCATGAACACTGAAGCTTTCTTT	CASSFGQLMNTEAFF
many	-	TRBV2	TRBJ2-5	TGTGCCAGCAGTGAATATGAGATCTTAACCTTC	CASSEYEILTF
-	TRBD2	TRBV6-2/TRBV6-3	TRBJ2-3	TGTGCTGGGGGAGGGCTGGACACGCAGTATTTT	CAGGGLDTQYF
-	-	TRBV11-2	TRBJ2-5	TGTGCCAGCAGCTCCACAGGGTTAGTTTGGTCAACAGAGACCCAGTACTTC	CASSSTGLVWSTETQYF
many	-	TRBV3-1	TRBJ2-2	TGTGCCAGCAGCCATTGGCAGAACACCGGGGAGCTGTTTTTT	CASSHWQNTGELFF
many	TRBD1	TRBV10-3	TRBJ1-1	TGTGCCATCAGTGACGACAGGGTGGGTACTGAAGCTTTCTTT	CAISDDRVGTEAFF
many	-	TRBV6-5	TRBJ1-1	TGTGCCAGCAGTTCTCCGGGTGGCGACACTGAAGCTTTCTTT	CASSSPGGDTEAFF
-	TRBD2	TRBV20-1	TRBJ2-7	TGCAGTGCACCGGGACTAGCGGGGGTAAGCTCCTACGAGCAGTACTTC	CSAPGLAGVSSYEQYF
many	-	TRBV7-9	TRBJ2-1	TGTGCCAGCAGCCCACAGGCTAGCTCCTACAATGAGCAGTTCTTC	CASSPQASSYNEQFF
-	-	TRBV24-1	TRBJ2-7	TGTGCCACCAGTGGCCCCGGGAAGGGTGCCTACGAGCAGTACTTC	CATSGPGKGAYEQYF
many	TRBD1	TRBV28	TRBJ1-6	TGTGCCAGCAGCCGCGGCGACAGGGGAAATTCACCCCTCCACTTT	CASSRGDRGNSPLHF
many	-	TRBV6-1	TRBJ2-1	TGTGCCAGCAGTCTAACAGGGGTTGGGAGGTGGGCGTCCAATGAGCAGTTCTTC	CASSLTGVGRWASNEQFF
many	-	TRBV12-3/TRBV12-4	TRBJ2-3	TGTGCCACCCTCGCAGGGTACGGCACAGATACGCAGTATTTT	CATLAGYGTDTQYF
many	-	TRBV20-1	TRBJ2-3	TGCAGTGCTAGACCGGGGGACGGGGGAGATACGCAGTATTTT	CSARPGDGGDTQYF
many	TRBD1	TRBV4-3	TRBJ1-4	TGCGCCAGCAGCCAGTACACAGGGGGCCGGGAAAAACTGTTTTTT	CASSQYTGGREKLFF
many	TRBD1	TRBV30	TRBJ1-1	TGTGCCTGGAGGCAGGGGGGCACTGAAGCTTTCTTT	CAWRQGGTEAFF
many	TRBD1	TRBV5-1	TRBJ2-7	TGCGCCAGCAGCTTAACAGGGGTATCCTACGAGCAGTACTTC	CASSLTGVSYEQYF
many	TRBD1	TRBV2	TRBJ1-5	TGTGCCAGCAGTGCGGCAGGGGGTCAGCCCCAGCATTTT	CASSAAGGQPQHF
few	-	TRBV7-3	TRBJ2-5	TGTGCCAGCAGCTTATTAGGGAATCAAGAGACCCAGTACTTC	CASSLLGNQETQYF